The T cell receptor (beta chain) described here comes from a study of long-term antiretroviral therapy in people with HIV. The cryopreserved samples used held roughly 0.95-10 million PBMC prior to extraction of DNA. Trimming removed 5 bases from V and 7 bases from J; junction bases left unmatched: 10. Germline V gene lookup returns CDR1 MNHNS and CDR2 SASEGT. This CDR3 is built from 14 residues. With survey level as its setting, the immunoSEQ assay was v3.0. The data were produced by immunoSEQ multiplex PCR, yet TCRdb's version contains in-frame clones alone and is incomplete. The data show some 40,000 clones, with roughly four fifths seen just once and less than 8% held by the top ten.

This chain joins TRBV6-1 and TRBJ2-7; 8 bases line up with TRBD2. The sample was unsorted PBMCs, taken 1 year after starting antiretroviral therapy. This receptor was identified in a man younger than 30 with HIV. CDR3 in amino acids: CASSRTSPMGEQYF. The DNA of the CDR3 is TGTGCCAGCAGTCGGACTAGCCCCATGGGTGAGCAGTACTTC.